This TCR beta chain derives from a study of vaccination and CD4 T cells after COVID-19. Comment on this clonotype: What it binds is unknown.

V was shortened by 0 bases and J by 2 bases, with 10 bases between the two germline ends. In germline, CDR1 is SGHTA, CDR2 FQGNSA. This CDR3 has 15 amino acids. Sample treatment: approximately nine-day PBMC culture with coronavirus spike peptide pools or control peptides (ViraFEST assay). Sequence data for DNA of cultured CD4+ T cells were generated by the Oncomine TCR Beta short-read assay. TCRdb analysed the PCR reads with MiXCR anew, one entry per CDR3 protein. This table has approximately 17,000 distinct CDR3 sequences, over 50% appearing once. Sequencing used CD4+ T cells from blood, cultured in vitro. This chain uses TRBV7-2 with TRBJ1-1; the D is unclear. The sequence came from a human donor who had recovered from COVID-19. CDR3 DNA sequence: TGTGCCAGCAGCTTAGCCCCGTTGGGTAACACTGAAGCTTTCTTT. This translates into CASSLAPLGNTEAFF.